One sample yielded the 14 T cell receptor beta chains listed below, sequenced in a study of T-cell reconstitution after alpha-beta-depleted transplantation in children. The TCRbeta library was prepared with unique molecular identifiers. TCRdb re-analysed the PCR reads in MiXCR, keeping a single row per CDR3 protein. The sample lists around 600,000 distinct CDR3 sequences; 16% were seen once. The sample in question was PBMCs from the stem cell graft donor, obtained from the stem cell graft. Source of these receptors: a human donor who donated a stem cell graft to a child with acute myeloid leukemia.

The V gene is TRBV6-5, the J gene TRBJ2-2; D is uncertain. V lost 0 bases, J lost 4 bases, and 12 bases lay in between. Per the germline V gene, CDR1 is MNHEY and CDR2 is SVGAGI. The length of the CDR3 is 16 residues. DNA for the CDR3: TGTGCCAGCAGTTACTCGTCCAGAGCGATCACCGGGGAGCTGTTTTTT. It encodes CASSYSSRAITGELFF.

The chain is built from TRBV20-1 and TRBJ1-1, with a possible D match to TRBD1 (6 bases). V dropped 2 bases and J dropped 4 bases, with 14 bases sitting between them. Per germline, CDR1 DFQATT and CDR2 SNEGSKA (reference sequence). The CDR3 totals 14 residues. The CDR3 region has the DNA TGCAGTGCTAGACCCCGAAGGGGGTCCACTGAAGCTTTCTTT. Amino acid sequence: CSARPRRGSTEAFF.

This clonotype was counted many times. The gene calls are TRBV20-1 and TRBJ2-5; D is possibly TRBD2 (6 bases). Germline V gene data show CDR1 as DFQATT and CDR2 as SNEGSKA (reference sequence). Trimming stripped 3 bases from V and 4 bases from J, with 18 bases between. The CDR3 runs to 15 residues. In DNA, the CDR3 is TGCAGTGCTAGGGGTGGCGGGGTCAGGGTAGAGACCCAGTACTTC. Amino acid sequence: CSARGGGVRVETQYF.

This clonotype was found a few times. The CDR3 DNA reads TGCAGTGCTAGAGATAGGAGCCGGGGTTGGGGTTCACCCCTCCACTTT. Translation: CSARDRSRGWGSPLHF. The chain carries TRBV20-1 and TRBJ1-6; D remains ambiguous. Germline V gene lookup returns CDR1 DFQATT and CDR2 SNEGSKA (reference sequence). The V and J ends lost 0 bases and 9 bases respectively, with 18 bases between them. The CDR3 consists of 16 residues.

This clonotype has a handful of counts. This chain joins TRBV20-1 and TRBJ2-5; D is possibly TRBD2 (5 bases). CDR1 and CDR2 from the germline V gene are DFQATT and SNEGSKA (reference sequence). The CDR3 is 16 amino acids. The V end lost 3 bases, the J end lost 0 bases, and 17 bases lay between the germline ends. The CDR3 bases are TGCAGTGCTAGCGGGGTCGGGCCGACGTACCAAGAGACCCAGTACTTC. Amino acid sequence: CSASGVGPTYQETQYF.

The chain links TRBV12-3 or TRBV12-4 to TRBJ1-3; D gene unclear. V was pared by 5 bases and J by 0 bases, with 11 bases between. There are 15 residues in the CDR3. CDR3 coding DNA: TGTGCCAGCAGTCCCGGACGGAGCTCTGGAAACACCATATATTTT. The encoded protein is CASSPGRSSGNTIYF.

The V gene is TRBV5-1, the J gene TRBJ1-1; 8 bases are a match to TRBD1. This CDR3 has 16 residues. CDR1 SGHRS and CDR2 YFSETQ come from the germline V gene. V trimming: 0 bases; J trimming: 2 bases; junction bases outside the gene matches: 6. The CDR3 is CASSLEGQGGNTEAFF. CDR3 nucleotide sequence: TGCGCCAGCAGCTTGGAAGGACAGGGCGGAAACACTGAAGCTTTCTTT.

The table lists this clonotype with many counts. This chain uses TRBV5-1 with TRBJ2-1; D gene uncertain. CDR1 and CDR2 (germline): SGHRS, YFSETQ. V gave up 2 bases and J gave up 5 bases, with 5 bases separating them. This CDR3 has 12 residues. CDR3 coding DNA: TGCGCCAGCAGCTTCGCGGACAATGAGCAGTTCTTC. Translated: CASSFADNEQFF.

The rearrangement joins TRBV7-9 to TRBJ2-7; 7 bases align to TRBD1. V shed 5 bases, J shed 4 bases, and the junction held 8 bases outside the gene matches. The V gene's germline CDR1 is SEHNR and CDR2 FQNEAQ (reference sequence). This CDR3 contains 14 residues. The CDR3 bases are TGTGCCAGCAGCCCCGAACAGGGGCCGTACGAGCAGTACGTC. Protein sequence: CASSPEQGPYEQYV.

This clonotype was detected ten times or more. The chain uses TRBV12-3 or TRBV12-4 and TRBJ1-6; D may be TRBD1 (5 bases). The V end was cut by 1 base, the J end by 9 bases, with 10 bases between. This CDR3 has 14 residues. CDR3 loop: CASSLGQGASPLHF. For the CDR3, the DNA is TGTGCCAGCAGTTTAGGGCAGGGTGCTTCACCCCTCCACTTT.

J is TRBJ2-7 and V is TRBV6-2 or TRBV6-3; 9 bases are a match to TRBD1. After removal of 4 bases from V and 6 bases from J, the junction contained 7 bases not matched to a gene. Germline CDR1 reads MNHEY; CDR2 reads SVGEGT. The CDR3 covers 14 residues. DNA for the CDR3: TGTGCCAGCAGTTTGTCGGACAGGGGTCGCGAGCAGTACTTC. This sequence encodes CASSLSDRGREQYF.

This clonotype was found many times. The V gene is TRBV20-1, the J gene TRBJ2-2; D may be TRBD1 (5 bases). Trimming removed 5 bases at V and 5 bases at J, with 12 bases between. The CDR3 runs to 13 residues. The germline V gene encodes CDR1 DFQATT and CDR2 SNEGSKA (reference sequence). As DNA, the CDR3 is TGCAGTGCTCGGACACCCGTAACCGGGGAGCTGTTTTTT. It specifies CSARTPVTGELFF.

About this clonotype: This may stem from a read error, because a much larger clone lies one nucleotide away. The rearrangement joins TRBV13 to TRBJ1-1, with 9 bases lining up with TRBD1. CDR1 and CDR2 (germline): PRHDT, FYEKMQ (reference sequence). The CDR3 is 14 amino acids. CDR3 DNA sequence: TGTGCCAGGAGCTTTGGGACAGGGAAAACTGAAGCTTTCTTT. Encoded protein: CARSFGTGKTEAFF.

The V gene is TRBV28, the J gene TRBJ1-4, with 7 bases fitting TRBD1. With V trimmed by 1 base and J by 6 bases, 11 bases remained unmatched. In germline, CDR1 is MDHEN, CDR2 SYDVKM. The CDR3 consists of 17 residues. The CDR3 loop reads CASSLFPRDSVYEKLFF. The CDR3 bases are TGTGCCAGCAGTTTATTTCCCCGGGACAGCGTATATGAAAAACTGTTTTTT. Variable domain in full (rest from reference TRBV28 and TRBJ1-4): DVKVTQSSRYLVKRTGEKVFLECVQDMDHENMFWYRQDPGLGLRLIYFSYDVKMKEKGDIPEGYSVSREKKERFSLILESASTNQTSMYLCASSLFPRDSVYEKLFFGSGTQLSVL.